This is a list of T cell receptor beta chains from one sample in a study of blood T cell repertoires in COVID-19. Produced via immunoSEQ multiplex PCR; TCRdb's table is partial and in-frame only. The profile covers approximately 250,000 clones, with approximately 87% appearing a single time and 8% to 9.5% taken by the ten largest. Input material: peripheral blood. The source of these receptors is a human donor in a cohort sampled during active COVID-19. Each CDR3 is given with its conserved first and last residue. The order of the fields is J gene, D gene, clone size, V gene, CDR3 protein, CDR3 DNA. The D gene is left open where the match is weak. Clone size is not always given. Where it is, it says once, few, many or a class for expanded clones.

>TRBJ1-5|-|-|TRBV5-4
CASSLGQSAAQHF
TGTGCCAGCAGCTTAGGCCAATCAGCGGCCCAGCATTTT
>TRBJ2-3|TRBD1|-|TRBV11-2
CASSIWTGGFTDTQYF
TGTGCCAGCAGCATTTGGACAGGGGGCTTCACAGATACGCAGTATTTT
>TRBJ2-7|-|-|TRBV2
CASRMGGYYEQYF
TGTGCCAGCAGGATGGGGGGATACTACGAGCAGTACTTC
>TRBJ1-1|-|-|TRBV18
CASSRRTEKNTEAFF
TGTGCCAGCTCTCGGAGGACAGAGAAGAACACTGAAGCTTTCTTT
>TRBJ2-1|-|-|TRBV19
CASSTRTVNNEQFF
TGTGCCAGTAGTACCAGGACAGTAAACAATGAGCAGTTCTTC
>TRBJ2-4|TRBD2|-|TRBV19
CASSIAGGGMINIQYF
TGTGCCAGTAGTATAGCGGGAGGGGGAATGATCAACATTCAGTACTTC
>TRBJ1-2|-|-|TRBV6-5
CASRDDSHYGYTF
TGTGCCAGCAGAGACGACAGTCACTATGGCTACACCTTC
>TRBJ1-1|-|-|TRBV4-1
CASSHLYKNTEAFF
TGCGCCAGCAGCCACCTGTACAAGAACACTGAAGCTTTCTTT
>TRBJ2-3|TRBD2|once|TRBV28
CASSPLAGSLSTQYF
TGTGCCAGCAGCCCACTAGCGGGCAGTTTAAGTACGCAGTATTTT
>TRBJ2-5|TRBD2|-|TRBV5-4
CASSLRLAGQETQYF
TGTGCCAGCAGCTTGAGACTAGCGGGTCAAGAGACCCAGTACTTC
>TRBJ2-1|TRBD2|-|TRBV5-1
CASSSPTSFSNEQFF
TGCGCCAGCAGCTCTCCGACTAGCTTCTCCAATGAGCAGTTCTTC
>TRBJ2-7|-|-|TRBV4-1
CASSQLQGGGVYEQYF
TGCGCCAGCAGCCAGCTTCAGGGGGGCGGGGTATACGAGCAGTACTTC
>TRBJ2-7|TRBD2|-|TRBV19
CASSTPGGRGAYEQYF
TGTGCCAGTAGTACTCCCGGCGGGCGGGGGGCCTACGAGCAGTACTTC
>TRBJ1-4|TRBD1|-|TRBV20-1
CSASRARGGTSNEKLFF
TGCAGTGCTAGTAGGGCGAGAGGGGGCACTTCTAATGAAAAACTGTTTTTT
>TRBJ1-5|TRBD1|-|TRBV19
CASSTLGTGDNQPQHF
TGTGCCAGTAGTACCCTCGGGACAGGGGACAATCAGCCCCAGCATTTT
>TRBJ2-7|TRBD2|few|TRBV9
CASSPTSGASYEQYF
TGTGCCAGCAGCCCCACTAGCGGCGCCTCCTACGAGCAGTACTTC
>TRBJ1-1|TRBD1|-|TRBV11-1
CASSFNRDRHEAFF
TGTGCCAGCAGCTTTAACCGGGACAGGCATGAAGCTTTCTTT
>TRBJ2-2|TRBD1|-|TRBV3-1/TRBV3-2
CASSGATGTGELFF
TGTGCCAGCAGCGGTGCGACAGGGACCGGGGAGCTGTTTTTT
>TRBJ1-3|TRBD1|-|TRBV6-5
CASRRPGQRNTIYF
TGTGCCAGCCGAAGACCGGGACAGCGAAACACCATATATTTT
>TRBJ1-1|-|-|TRBV5-4
CASTGRGGTEAFF
TGTGCCAGCACCGGGAGGGGGGGGACTGAAGCTTTCTTT
>TRBJ2-7|-|once|TRBV2
CASSGFGTLSSYEQYF
TGTGCCAGCAGTGGATTTGGGACTTTGAGCTCCTACGAGCAGTACTTC
>TRBJ2-7|TRBD1|few|TRBV7-9
CASSLGTGIHEQYF
TGTGCCAGCAGCTTAGGGACAGGGATCCACGAGCAGTACTTC
>TRBJ1-2|TRBD1|-|TRBV4-2
CASSQDFRQGSSYGYTF
TGTGCCAGCAGCCAAGATTTTAGACAGGGGTCATCCTATGGCTACACCTTC
>TRBJ2-2|-|-|TRBV3-1/TRBV3-2
CASTQPTNTGELFF
TGTGCCAGCACCCAACCCACGAACACCGGGGAGCTGTTTTTT
>TRBJ1-1|TRBD1|-|TRBV7-2
CASSTYRGSDTEAFF
TGTGCCAGCAGCACCTACAGGGGTAGCGACACTGAAGCTTTCTTT
>TRBJ1-4|TRBD1|-|TRBV24-1
CATSDLGQGAIVFDEKLFF
TGTGCCACCAGTGATTTGGGACAGGGGGCGATTGTCTTTGATGAAAAACTGTTTTTT
>TRBJ2-5|TRBD1|-|TRBV10-3
CAISDSGKTGGAGRPLGAQYF
TGTGCCATCAGTGATTCTGGGAAGACAGGGGGCGCGGGACGGCCTTTAGGGGCCCAGTACTTC
>TRBJ1-1|-|-|TRBV5-6
CASSSGVGTEAFF
TGTGCCAGCAGCTCAGGGGTGGGGACTGAAGCTTTCTTT